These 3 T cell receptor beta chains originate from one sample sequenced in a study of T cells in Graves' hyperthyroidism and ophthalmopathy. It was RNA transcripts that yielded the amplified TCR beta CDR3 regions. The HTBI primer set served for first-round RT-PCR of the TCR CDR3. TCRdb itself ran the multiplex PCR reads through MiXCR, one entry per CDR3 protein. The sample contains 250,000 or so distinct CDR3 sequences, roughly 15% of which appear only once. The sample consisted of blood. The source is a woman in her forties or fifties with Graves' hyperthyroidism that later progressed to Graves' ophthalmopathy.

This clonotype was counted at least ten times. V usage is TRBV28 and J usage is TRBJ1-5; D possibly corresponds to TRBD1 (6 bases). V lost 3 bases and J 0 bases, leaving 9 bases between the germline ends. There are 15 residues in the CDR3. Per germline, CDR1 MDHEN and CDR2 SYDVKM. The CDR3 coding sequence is TGTGCCAGCAGTTTTGGGACACGTAGCAATCAGCCCCAGCATTTT. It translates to CASSFGTRSNQPQHF.

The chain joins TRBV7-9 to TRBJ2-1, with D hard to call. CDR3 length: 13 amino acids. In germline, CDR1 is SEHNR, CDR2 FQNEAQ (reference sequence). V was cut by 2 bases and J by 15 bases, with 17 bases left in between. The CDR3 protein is CASSLPRLHDPFF. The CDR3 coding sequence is TGTGCCAGCAGCTTACCTAGACTGCATGATCCGTTCTTC.

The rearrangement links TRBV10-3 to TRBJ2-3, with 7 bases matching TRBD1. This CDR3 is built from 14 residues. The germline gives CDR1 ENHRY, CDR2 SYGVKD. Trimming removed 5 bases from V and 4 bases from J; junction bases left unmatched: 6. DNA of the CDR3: TGTGCCATCAGTAAAAGGGACAGAGCAGATACGCAGTATTTT. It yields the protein CAISKRDRADTQYF.